This T cell receptor beta chain was sequenced during a study of metastatic and nonmetastatic thyroid tumors (dated by TCRdb to between 2020 and 2021). About the study as a whole: Repertoires were compared across peripheral blood and tumor or nodule tissue samples from malignant and benign thyroid patients. Overall results and qualifications from the work: TCR beta diversity was reported as significantly higher in malignant tumors than in benign nodules, in both blood and tumor samples.

Remarks on this clone: Its specific antigen is unknown. The sample holds no much larger clone one base away, and base qualities are not on file.

CDR1 and CDR2 are read off the germline V gene as SGHVS and FNYEAQ. Between the V and J ends, shortened by 4 bases and 3 bases respectively, the junction contains 6 bases. Its CDR3 holds 12 amino acids, cysteine through phenylalanine. CDR3 DNA only is kept here, 36 bases in frame from base 1. The library relied on PCR. Sequencing used an Illumina HiSeq 4000. High-throughput sequencing was used to profile the CDR3 region of the TCR beta-chain in every patient. From the authors' description of their analysis: A classifier to discriminate distant-metastatic papillary thyroid cancer patients was built from CDR3 differences across clinicopathological groups. To measure repertoire diversity the researchers used the Shannon index, while the Morisita-Horn index served to gauge how similar the tumor and blood repertoires were. In-frame beta chains were kept once TCRdb had trimmed the public reads at Q25 with fastp and called clones with MiXCR. Clone size and V and J calls follow TCRdb, not the original study. For this sample there are roughly 20,000 clones; around 10% appear just once. The ten largest clones capture approximately 8% of the sample.

No treatment had been received by any patient before thyroid surgery. Using T-cell receptor beta sequencing, the study looked back at clinical samples from patients collected from about 2011 to 2019. The TCR was taken from a female donor with papillary thyroid cancer or a benign thyroid nodule (not recorded which). Some clones in this sample may be carry-over from other donors' samples. The rearrangement joined TRBV7-6 to TRBJ1-1; no D gene can be assigned with confidence. Sequences were obtained from blood. The CDR3 reads CASSSPDTEAFF. Here is the DNA: TGTGCCAGCAGCTCCCCGGACACTGAAGCTTTCTTT.